The next 9 T cell receptor beta chains were all read from a single sample in a study of shared clonotypes between healthy human individuals. Some clones are missing from TCRdb's copy, which holds only in-frame ones; the method was immunoSEQ multiplex PCR. The sample lists roughly 2.5 million clones, roughly nine tenths seen once, with roughly 0.15% in the top ten. Sequencing was done on a sample of naive CD4+ T cells sorted from blood. Subset reported: CD45RA+ positively selected. The receptors stem from a young man in good health.

This clone occurred once. V is TRBV27 and J is TRBJ2-7; D remains unclear. The CDR3 consists of 11 residues. Germline V gives CDR1 MNHEY, CDR2 SMNVEV (reference sequence). Trimming removed 8 bases from V and 2 bases from J, with 7 bases in between. The CDR3 DNA reads as TGTGCCAGCGGCCCTCCCTACGAGCAGTACTTC. This codes for CASGPPYEQYF.

A word on this clone: This CDR3 is also generated by other DNA sequences in the sample. The chain uses TRBV6-5 and TRBJ2-2; TRBD1 aligns across 11 bases. J lost 4 bases, V lost 2 bases, and 3 bases had no gene match. Germline CDR1 and CDR2: MNHEY and SVGAGI. The CDR3 covers 16 residues. CDR3 sequence: CASSYGQGAGTGELFF. DNA of the CDR3: TGTGCCAGCAGTTACGGACAGGGGGCTGGCACCGGGGAGCTGTTTTTT.

This clone came up once. The chain uses TRBV6-5 and TRBJ2-3, with D tentatively TRBD2 (5 bases). CDR1 is MNHEY and CDR2 is SVGAGI in the germline V gene. Deletions cut 2 bases from V and 9 bases from J, with 15 bases between. The CDR3 extends over 14 amino acids. The CDR3 region is CASSYREKQGTQYF. In nucleotides, the CDR3 is TGTGCCAGCAGTTACCGGGAAAAGCAAGGGACGCAGTATTTT.

This chain links TRBV6-1 with TRBJ1-5; D may be TRBD1 (5 bases). CDR1 and CDR2 from the germline V gene are MNHNS and SASEGT. V lost 6 bases, J lost 2 bases, and 11 bases lay in between. The CDR3 loop spans 14 amino acids. This CDR3 is CASRERGRNQPQHF. CDR3 coding DNA: TGTGCCAGCAGAGAAAGGGGCCGCAATCAGCCCCAGCATTTT.

V and J are TRBV10-3 and TRBJ2-7, with 10 bases that match TRBD1. The CDR3 runs 15 residues. The germline V gene has CDR1 ENHRY and CDR2 SYGVKD. V lost 0 bases, J lost 6 bases, and 5 bases stayed unmatched. The CDR3 coding sequence is TGTGCCATCAGTGAGTCTCAGACAGGGGGCATCGAGCAGTACTTC. Translating gives CAISESQTGGIEQYF.

With respect to this clone: Additional DNA sequences in this sample encode the identical CDR3. The chain joins TRBV18 to TRBJ2-5, with D perhaps being TRBD1 or TRBD2 (5 bases each). This CDR3 is built from 13 residues. Trimming removed 6 bases at V and 2 bases at J, with 10 bases between. Per germline, CDR1 KGHSH and CDR2 LQKENI. The CDR3 DNA reads TGTGCCAGCTCGAGGGGTATACAAGAGACCCAGTACTTC. Its protein product is CASSRGIQETQYF.

This clone was detected only once. The chain couples TRBV28 to TRBJ1-1; 11 positions agree with TRBD1. The trim removed 6 bases at V and 7 bases at J, leaving 7 bases unmatched. This CDR3 is 14 amino acids long. The germline V gene has CDR1 MDHEN and CDR2 SYDVKM. DNA for the CDR3: TGTGCCAGCAGGATCGGACAGGGGGCCGGTGAAGCTTTCTTT. This codes for CASRIGQGAGEAFF.

The chain carries TRBV5-4 and TRBJ1-2, with a possible D match to TRBD1 (6 bases). Deletions cut 5 bases from V and 9 bases from J, with 26 bases between. Germline V gene lookup returns CDR1 SGHNT and CDR2 YYREEE (reference sequence). The length of the CDR3 is 16 residues. As DNA, the CDR3 is TGTGCCAGCAGTTTTGGGGGACATAGGGTTGACGCAAGCTACACCTTC. Translation gives CASSFGGHRVDASYTF.

CDR3 residues: CASSKKHETGRIGNTIYF. The CDR3 bases are TGTGCCAGCAGCAAAAAACATGAAACAGGACGCATCGGGAACACCATATATTTT. This rearrangement joins TRBV21-1 to TRBJ1-3; the DNA was not used to check the table's D call, TRBD1. TRBV21-1 is flagged as a pseudogene. The CDR3 is 18 residues long.